These T cell receptor beta chains were read from a single sample in a study of blood T cell repertoires in COVID-19. TCRdb's copy holds only in-frame clones and misses some; the assay was immunoSEQ multiplex PCR. The sample yields about 50,000 clones, roughly nine tenths seen once. Sequences were obtained from PBMCs or T cells enriched from blood (not recorded which). All receptors come from a woman aged 45 to 65 who had recovered from COVID-19. Each CDR3 is given with its conserved first and last residue. A D gene is named only where the DNA matches it firmly. Only some rows state a clone size, as once, few, many or a class for expanded clones.

d_gene | abundance | j_gene | v_gene | CDR3nt | CDR3aa
NA | NA | TRBJ1-5 | TRBV11-2 | TGTGCCAGCAGCCTGGCGGGGGGCGATCAGCCCCAGCATTTT | CASSLAGGDQPQHF
TRBD1 | NA | TRBJ1-4 | TRBV18 | TGTGCCAGCTCACCGGGACAGCTAGGCGAAAAACTGTTTTTT | CASSPGQLGEKLFF
NA | NA | TRBJ2-4 | TRBV29-1 | TGCAGCGCTGGGAGCAGCTCCAACAGGGACATTCAGTACTTC | CSAGSSSNRDIQYF
NA | once | TRBJ2-4 | TRBV7-8 | TGTGCCAGCAGCCTCCGGGACACCCAGGCCATTCAGTACTTC | CASSLRDTQAIQYF
TRBD1 | NA | TRBJ1-1 | TRBV7-2 | TGTGCCAGCAGCCCCGGACAGGGCCGCATGAACACTGAAGCTTTCTTT | CASSPGQGRMNTEAFF
NA | medium-sized | TRBJ2-2 | TRBV4-3 | TGCGCCAGCAGCCAAGATCGCGGACAGACCGGGGAGCTGTTTTTT | CASSQDRGQTGELFF
TRBD2 | NA | TRBJ2-1 | TRBV18 | TGTGCCAGCTCTGGGCCTAGCGGCGAGCAGTTCTTC | CASSGPSGEQFF
NA | NA | TRBJ1-3 | TRBV9 | TGTGCCAGCAGCTCAACGGGGTCTGGAAACACCATATATTTT | CASSSTGSGNTIYF
TRBD1 | NA | TRBJ1-4 | TRBV28 | TGTGCCAGCAGTTTCCAAACGACAGGGGCTGAAAAACTGTTTTTT | CASSFQTTGAEKLFF
NA | NA | TRBJ2-1 | TRBV18 | TGTGCCAGCTCACGACAGTACAATGAGCAGTTCTTC | CASSRQYNEQFF
TRBD1 | NA | TRBJ1-1 | TRBV5-1 | TGCGCCAGTCAGGACAGGGAAGTATCTGAAGCTTTCTTT | CASQDREVSEAFF
TRBD2 | NA | TRBJ2-5 | TRBV7-7 | TGTGCTAGCTCCCCCGGACTAGCGGGCGCCCAAGAGACCCAGTACTTC | CASSPGLAGAQETQYF
TRBD1 | NA | TRBJ1-6 | TRBV7-2 | TGTGCCAGCAGCCAAGGGACAGTCTCTTTCTCACCCCTCCACTTT | CASSQGTVSFSPLHF
NA | once | TRBJ1-2 | TRBV18 | TGTGCCAGCTCATCGGACACCGGAGATGGTGGCTACACCTTC | CASSSDTGDGGYTF
TRBD2 | NA | TRBJ2-1 | TRBV5-1 | TGCGCCAGCAGCTCGGGACTAGGGGAGTACAATGAGCAGTTCTTC | CASSSGLGEYNEQFF
NA | NA | TRBJ1-2 | TRBV2 | TGTGCCAGCAGCCAGACAGGTGGTAACTATGGCTACACCTTC | CASSQTGGNYGYTF
NA | once | TRBJ1-4 | TRBV28 | TGTGCCAGCAGTTGGACGGGGAATGAAAAACTGTTTTTT | CASSWTGNEKLFF
NA | NA | TRBJ2-5 | TRBV5-1 | TGCGCCAGCAGCTTGGAGGGGCAGCCTCAAGAGACCCAGTACTTC | CASSLEGQPQETQYF
NA | once | TRBJ2-5 | TRBV9 | TGTGCCAGCAGCCTCCGGGGTTCAACCCGCCAAGAGACCCAGTACTTC | CASSLRGSTRQETQYF
NA | NA | TRBJ2-1 | TRBV19 | TGTGCCAGTAGTATGGGGAAAACTAGGGACTACAATGAGCAGTTCTTC | CASSMGKTRDYNEQFF
NA | few | TRBJ2-7 | TRBV7-8 | TGTGCCAGCAGCTTAGCCCCCTCGAGCTACGAGCAGTACTTC | CASSLAPSSYEQYF
NA | few | TRBJ2-2 | TRBV5-5 | TGTGCCAGCAGCTTGGATCTTGGGCACACCGGGGAGCTGTTTTTT | CASSLDLGHTGELFF
NA | NA | TRBJ1-1 | TRBV2 | TGTGCCAGCAGTCGACAGAACACTGAAGCTTTCTTT | CASSRQNTEAFF
NA | NA | TRBJ1-2 | TRBV19 | TGTGCCAGTAGTATCAGGGGACATGGCTACACCTTC | CASSIRGHGYTF
TRBD1 | NA | TRBJ1-4 | TRBV18 | TGTGCCAGCTCACCTCTTGGGCCAGGGGGAGCAACTAATGAAAAACTGTTTTTT | CASSPLGPGGATNEKLFF
NA | NA | TRBJ2-3 | TRBV27 | TGTGCCAGCATGAGGTGGGCAGGGGGCGGGAGTTTCACAGATACGCAGTATTTT | CASMRWAGGGSFTDTQYF
TRBD1 | NA | TRBJ2-2 | TRBV19 | TGTGCCAGTAGTGTGGGACAGGGTAACACCGGGGAGCTGTTTTTT | CASSVGQGNTGELFF
TRBD1 | NA | TRBJ1-1 | TRBV10-3 | TGTGCCACCTCGCCGGTTGAGGGACAGGGGAACACTGAAGCTTTCTTT | CATSPVEGQGNTEAFF
TRBD1 | NA | TRBJ2-7 | TRBV7-2 | TGTGCCAGCAGCTTAACAGGGGGAACATACGAGCAGTACTTC | CASSLTGGTYEQYF
TRBD1 | once | TRBJ1-5 | TRBV7-2 | TGTGCCAGCAGCTTAGGGGACAGGGGCAATCAGCCCCAGCATTTT | CASSLGDRGNQPQHF